Following are 26 T cell receptor beta chains from one sample sequenced in a study of CD8 T cells in ankylosing spondylitis. Study-wide results and caveats: A TCR beta motif made of fewer than 10 highly homologous variants seemed typical of ankylosing spondylitis blood.

TCRdb re-called the 5' RACE reads through MiXCR, storing one row per CDR3 protein. The sample consists of 500,000 to 650,000 distinct CDR3 sequences, about 5.2% of them appearing once. Their recognized antigens are unknown. The specimen sequenced was blood, either unsorted or a sorted T cell fraction (not recorded which). The receptors derive from a male donor with ankylosing spondylitis.

This clonotype was detected many times. This chain links TRBV7-6 with TRBJ2-5; the D gene could be TRBD1 or TRBD2 (7 bases each). Per germline, CDR1 SGHVS and CDR2 FNYEAQ. The CDR3 runs 14 residues. With 5 bases removed from V and 5 bases from J, the gap between germline ends came to 15 bases. CDR3: CASSPQGGWETQYF. The CDR3 DNA follows: TGTGCCAGCAGCCCCCAGGGGGGGTGGGAGACCCAGTACTTC.

This clonotype was picked up many times. This chain joins TRBV11-2 and TRBJ1-5; no firm D call. With 4 bases removed from V and 14 bases from J, the gap between germline ends came to 18 bases. The CDR3 has 13 residues. CDR1 is SGHAT and CDR2 is FQNNGV in the germline V gene. CDR3 sequence reads: CASSYSEGTDEHF. In DNA form, the CDR3 reads TGTGCCAGCAGCTACAGTGAGGGCACGGATGAGCATTTT.

This clonotype was seen repeatedly, ten times or more. The chain couples TRBV5-1 to TRBJ1-3; 9 bases line up with TRBD1. V lost 5 bases and J lost 5; bases outside the gene matches: 5. CDR1 is SGHRS and CDR2 is YFSETQ in the germline V gene. This CDR3 is 14 amino acids long. The CDR3 DNA reads as TGCGCCAGCAGACCGGACAGGGGCAGAAACACCATATATTTT. Its protein product is CASRPDRGRNTIYF.

This clonotype showed up many times. The chain couples TRBV24-1 to TRBJ2-1, with D unresolved. CDR1 is KGHDR and CDR2 is SFDVKD in the germline V gene. The CDR3 totals 13 residues. Trimming cost V 0 bases and J 8 bases, with 7 bases left between them. CDR3 sequence reads: CATSDLAGHEQFF. The CDR3 nucleotides are TGTGCCACCAGTGATTTGGCTGGGCATGAGCAGTTCTTC.

Ten or more counts support this clonotype. The gene calls are TRBV12-3 or TRBV12-4 and TRBJ1-1, with D possibly being TRBD1 (5 bases). The CDR3 contains 14 residues. V lost 3 bases and J 1 base, leaving 9 bases between the germline ends. CDR3 DNA sequence: TGTGCCAGCAGTTTTCAGAGGGGGAACACTGAAGCTTTCTTT. Translated, it gives CASSFQRGNTEAFF.

This clonotype was detected many times. The chain recombines TRBV10-3 with TRBJ2-3; D is ambiguous. The CDR3 has 12 residues. Per germline, CDR1 ENHRY and CDR2 SYGVKD. V was trimmed by 4 bases and J by 2 bases, leaving 4 bases between them. CDR3 loop: CAISATTDTQYF. In nucleotides, the CDR3 is TGTGCCATCAGTGCGACCACAGATACGCAGTATTTT.

This clonotype was seen many times. The chain has TRBV6-2 or TRBV6-3 and TRBJ1-5, with D possibly matching TRBD1 (5 bases). CDR1 and CDR2 from the germline V gene are MNHEY and SVGEGT. Trimming left V 0 bases short and J 1 base short, with 7 bases between. The CDR3 sequence is 15 residues long. The CDR3: CASSYSGTSNQPQHF. The CDR3 nucleotides read TGTGCCAGCAGTTACTCCGGGACCAGCAATCAGCCCCAGCATTTT.

The rearrangement uses TRBV2 and TRBJ2-5; TRBD1 aligns across 8 bases. The J segment lost 3 bases and the V segment lost 8 bases, leaving 5 bases of the junction unmatched. The CDR3 runs 13 residues. From germline, CDR1 is SNHLY and CDR2 FYNNEI. The CDR3 DNA reads as TGTGCCAGCGAGACAGGGGACAAAGAGACCCAGTACTTC. Its protein is CASETGDKETQYF.

This clonotype was seen repeatedly, ten times or more. This rearrangement joins TRBV20-1 to TRBJ2-5, with D perhaps TRBD1 (6 bases). The length of the CDR3 is 13 residues. V lost 4 bases, J lost 1 base, and 10 bases lay in between. Germline V lookup: CDR1 DFQATT, CDR2 SNEGSKA (reference sequence). CDR3: CSAIGQFQETQYF. The DNA of the CDR3 is TGCAGTGCTATAGGACAGTTCCAAGAGACCCAGTACTTC.

This clonotype was counted only a few times. The rearrangement links TRBV25-1 to TRBJ2-1, with TRBD2 identical over 7 bases. Germline CDR1 reads MGHDK; CDR2 reads SYGVNS. The CDR3 consists of 13 residues. Trimming took 2 bases from V and 9 from J; bases not matched to a gene: 4. The CDR3 region has the DNA TGTGCCAGCAGTGAAGCGGGAGAGGGTGAGCAGTTCTTC. This sequence encodes CASSEAGEGEQFF.

The V and J genes are TRBV2 and TRBJ1-6; D gene uncertain. The germline gives CDR1 SNHLY, CDR2 FYNNEI. The germline V and J ends were trimmed by 5 bases and 5 bases, with 13 bases remaining between them. CDR3 length: 15 amino acids. CDR3: CASSPDRRDNSPLHF. CDR3 bases: TGTGCCAGCAGTCCCGACCGGCGGGATAATTCACCCCTCCACTTT.

The rearrangement joins TRBV6-1 to TRBJ2-7, with D perhaps assigned TRBD1 or TRBD2 (5 bases each). The germline gives CDR1 MNHNS, CDR2 SASEGT. The V end lost 5 bases, the J end lost 0 bases, and 14 bases lay between the germline ends. The CDR3 consists of 15 residues. Here the CDR3 reads CASSTLGDPSYEQYF. CDR3 bases: TGTGCCAGCAGTACACTAGGGGACCCCTCCTACGAGCAGTACTTC.

There are many counts of this clonotype. V usage is TRBV10-3 and J usage is TRBJ2-4, with a weak D call TRBD2 (6 bases). The CDR3 has 14 amino acids. V lost 8 bases to trimming and J lost 5 bases, with 16 bases between them. Germline-derived CDR1 and CDR2 are ENHRY and SYGVKD. CDR3: CAISPAGTENIQYF. For the CDR3, the DNA is TGTGCCATCTCCCCCGCGGGGACCGAAAACATTCAGTACTTC.

Many counts were recorded for this clonotype. The chain recombines TRBV6-7 with TRBJ2-7; no clear D. TRBV6-7 has ORF status, its function being uncertain. This CDR3 has 14 amino acids. With 0 bases removed from V and 6 bases from J, the gap between germline ends came to 12 bases. The CDR3 coding sequence is TGTGCCAGCAGTTACTCAAATCCATCGGGCGAGCAGTACTTC. Translation: CASSYSNPSGEQYF.

This clonotype was found a few times. The gene calls are TRBV5-1 and TRBJ2-7; D is unresolved. Trimming pared 1 base from V and 4 bases from J, leaving 12 bases between. CDR3 length: 14 residues. CDR1 and CDR2 (germline): SGHRS, YFSETQ. The CDR3, as DNA: TGCGCCAGCAGCTTGCTTACGGAACGATACGAGCAGTACTTC. Protein product: CASSLLTERYEQYF. Looking up the rest from reference TRBV5-1 and TRBJ2-7 gives the full variable domain: KAGVTQTPRYLIKTRGQQVTLSCSPISGHRSVSWYQQTPGQGLQFLFEYFSETQRNKGNFPGRFSGRQFSNSRSEMNVSTLELGDSALYLCASSLLTERYEQYFGPGTRLTVT.

In this sample, this clonotype turned up a few times. The CDR3 loop is CASSQVLLATIGTDTQYF. The CDR3 coding sequence is TGCGCCAGCAGCCAAGTCTTACTAGCGACCATTGGCACAGATACGCAGTATTTT. This rearrangement joins TRBV4-3 to TRBJ2-3, with TRBD2 identical over 7 bases. This CDR3 is 18 amino acids long. Losses at the gene ends were 1 base for V and 1 base for J; bases not matched to a gene: 11. Per germline, CDR1 LGHNA and CDR2 YSLEER.

At least ten counts were recorded for this clonotype. The chain joins TRBV24-1 to TRBJ2-1; maybe TRBD2 (5 bases). This CDR3 comprises 14 residues. The germline V gene encodes CDR1 KGHDR and CDR2 SFDVKD. The V end lost 0 bases, the J end lost 9 bases, and 11 bases lay between the germline ends. CDR3 residues: CATSDLAGRREQFF. The CDR3 DNA reads as TGTGCCACCAGTGATTTGGCGGGCAGGCGTGAGCAGTTCTTC.

Many counts were recorded for this clonotype. The genes are TRBV6-5 and TRBJ1-1; D not certain. Trimming stripped 8 bases from V and 1 base from J, with 8 bases between. Germline CDR1 reads MNHEY; CDR2 reads SVGAGI. The CDR3 consists of 12 residues. CDR3 sequence (DNA): TGTGCCAGCTCATGGCGGAACACTGAAGCTTTCTTT. Translation: CASSWRNTEAFF.

This clonotype has ten or more counts. This chain uses TRBV12-3 or TRBV12-4 with TRBJ2-3; 7 bases map to TRBD2. The J segment lost 4 bases and the V segment lost 7 bases, leaving 14 bases of the junction unmatched. The CDR3 is 16 amino acids. The CDR3 DNA sequence: TGTGCCAGCATTCTCCGGACTAGGAGGACCGCAGATACGCAGTATTTT. Its protein is CASILRTRRTADTQYF.

This clonotype has a count of ten or more. J is TRBJ2-5 and V is TRBV5-6; TRBD2 matches 10 bases. V gave up 4 bases and J gave up 2 bases; unmatched junction bases: 8. Germline assignment: CDR1 SGHDT and CDR2 YYEEEE. The CDR3 has 16 amino acids. The CDR3 nucleotides read TGTGCCAGCAGCCCCCGGGGTAGCGGGAGGCAAGAGACCCAGTACTTC. Its protein product is CASSPRGSGRQETQYF.

This clonotype showed up many times. The rearrangement uses TRBV5-1 and TRBJ1-4; no reliable D call. CDR3 length equals 15 residues. CDR1 is SGHRS, CDR2 YFSETQ, per germline. V lost 1 base to trimming and J lost 0 bases, with 7 bases between them. As DNA, the CDR3 is TGCGCCAGCAGCTTGAATCCTGCAACTAATGAAAAACTGTTTTTT. Encoded protein: CASSLNPATNEKLFF.

Ten or more counts support this clonotype. V and J are TRBV7-6 and TRBJ1-6, with D possibly TRBD1 on 6 matching bases. The CDR3 totals 14 residues. CDR1 SGHVS and CDR2 FNYEAQ come from the germline V gene. The ends were cut back, 4 bases at V and 4 bases at J, with 8 bases in the middle. CDR3 protein: CASSSGQYNSPLHF. CDR3 coding DNA: TGTGCCAGCAGCTCGGGACAATATAATTCACCCCTCCACTTT.

This clonotype has a count of ten or more. The rearrangement uses TRBV12-3 or TRBV12-4 and TRBJ2-2; the D gene is possibly TRBD1 (5 bases). This CDR3 region has 12 residues. The V end was cut by 5 bases, the J end by 7 bases, with 8 bases between. CDR3 protein: CASSRGHGELFF. CDR3 coding DNA: TGTGCCAGCAGTAGGGGTCACGGGGAGCTGTTTTTT.

This clonotype was observed at least ten times. The chain combines TRBV10-3 with TRBJ2-7; D may be TRBD1 (5 bases). V gave up 5 bases and J gave up 3 bases, with 8 bases separating them. The germline V gene encodes CDR1 ENHRY and CDR2 SYGVKD. The CDR3 runs 12 residues. The CDR3 loop is CAISTTVYEQYF. CDR3 sequence (DNA): TGTGCCATCAGTACGACAGTCTACGAGCAGTACTTC.

This clonotype was seen only once. The chain couples TRBV30 to TRBJ1-5; 10 bases are a match to TRBD1. The CDR3 runs 13 residues. J gave up 6 bases and V 5 bases, and 4 bases lay outside the gene matches. Germline CDR1 and CDR2: GTSNPN and SVGIG (reference sequence). CDR3 sequence: CAWDRGLGQPQHF. The CDR3 DNA follows: TGTGCCTGGGACAGGGGGCTAGGTCAGCCCCAGCATTTT. Using reference TRBV30 and TRBJ1-5 for the parts outside the CDR3, the full variable domain is SQTIHQWPATLVQPVGSPLSLECTVEGTSNPNLYWYRQAAGRGLQLLFYSVGIGQISSEVPQNLSASRPQDRQFILSSKKLLLSDSGFYLCAWDRGLGQPQHFGDGTRLSIL.

This clonotype was counted between two and nine times. Possible read error: a much larger clone is one base away. The V call is TRBV12-3 or TRBV12-4, the J call TRBJ1-5; no firm D call. V lost 5 bases, J lost 3 bases, and 8 bases lay in between. The CDR3 totals 13 residues. The CDR3 is CASSLFINQPQHF. The CDR3 DNA follows: TGTGCCAGCAGTCTTTTCATCAATCAGCCCCAGCATTTT.